This T cell receptor beta chain comes out of a study of blood T cell repertoires in COVID-19. Assay used: immunoSEQ multiplex PCR; TCRdb lists only in-frame clones, some missing. The sample records around 330,000 clones, about nine tenths being singletons. The CDR3 spans 14 residues. The germline V gene encodes CDR1 SNHLY and CDR2 FYNNEI. Trimming removed 8 bases from V and 6 bases from J, with 19 bases in between. Two consecutive negative NP/OP PCR tests, clearance, or resolved symptoms defined Cohort 3 recovery. This clonotype originated in a man in his sixties who had recovered from COVID-19. V usage is TRBV2 and J usage is TRBJ1-1, with D possibly TRBD1 on 6 matching bases. The sample consisted of PBMCs or T cells enriched from blood (not recorded which). DNA of the CDR3: TGTGCCAGCGCGCCCCTGAGGGGGGGAGCTGAAGCTTTCTTT. It encodes CASAPLRGGAEAFF.